This T cell receptor (beta chain) was sequenced during a study of blood T cell repertoires in COVID-19. Study-wide context: PBMCs, B-cell-depleted T cells, or T cells were the source of the cDNA or gDNA that made up the material.

Libraries were prepared by immunoSEQ multiplex PCR; TCRdb keeps only in-frame clonotypes and omits some of them. Among some 200,000 clones, about four fifths were seen once, and the ten largest hold roughly 4.8%. The V gene's germline CDR1 is MNHEY and CDR2 SMNVEV (reference sequence). With 2 bases removed from V and 2 bases from J, the gap between germline ends came to 15 bases. This CDR3 has 16 amino acids. This TCR was sampled from a woman aged 45 to 65 who had been exposed to COVID-19. This chain connects TRBV27 to TRBJ2-5, with D tentatively TRBD2 (6 bases). Input material: PBMCs or T cells enriched from blood (not recorded which). The CDR3 DNA is TGTGCCAGCAGTTTAGTCGGGGGATCCCTTCAAGAGACCCAGTACTTC. Translating it yields CASSLVGGSLQETQYF.